This T cell receptor (beta chain) stems from a study of shared clonotypes between healthy human individuals. V was shortened by 0 bases and J by 1 base, with 13 bases between the two germline ends. CDR1 and CDR2 from the germline V gene are SGHKS and YYEKEE (reference sequence). CDR3 length: 16 amino acids. Method: immunoSEQ multiplex PCR; TCRdb's copy keeps in-frame clones and lacks some. The sample lists 950,000 to 1,300,000 clones; about 75% were seen once. Regarding this clone: The antigen is not known.

Investigators divided CD4+ cells into CD45RA+ naive and CD45RA-negative memory subsets. Findings and limits, study-wide: Estimated richness was generally greater in naive than memory subsets.

The sequence came from a man younger than 30 in good health. The sample comprised memory CD4+ T cells sorted from blood. Subset specified: CD45RA-negative fraction. The rearrangement links TRBV5-5 to TRBJ2-5; weak D call: TRBD1 (7 bases). Here the CDR3 reads CASSLVAGGGQETQYF. The DNA for the CDR3 is TGTGCCAGCAGCTTGGTTGCAGGGGGAGGCCAAGAGACCCAGTACTTC.